The 30 T cell receptor beta chains reported below all come from one sample, sequenced in a study of blood T cell repertoires in COVID-19. TCRdb keeps only in-frame clones here, not all; method: immunoSEQ multiplex PCR. Of 150,000 to 200,000 clones in the sample, roughly 80% were seen once. The sequenced material came from peripheral blood. These TCRs come from a woman of 80 years or more with acute or convalescent COVID-19.

The chain is built from TRBV30 and TRBJ1-5, with 11 bases matching TRBD1. Trimming removed 2 bases from V and 7 bases from J; junction bases left unmatched: 7. The CDR3 consists of 15 residues. CDR1 and CDR2 from the germline V gene are GTSNPN and SVGIG (reference sequence). DNA for the CDR3: TGTGCCTGGAGTCTCGGAGGGACAGGGGGACAGCCCCAGCATTTT. Translation: CAWSLGGTGGQPQHF.

This clone was seen only a few times. The chain uses TRBV19 and TRBJ2-7, with 10 bases matching TRBD1. The CDR3 contains 14 residues. J was trimmed by 4 bases and V by 6 bases; bases with no gene match: 6. Germline V gene sequence: CDR1 LNHDA, CDR2 SQIVND (reference sequence). The CDR3 DNA reads as TGTGCCAGTAGGGGACAGGGGACAACTTACGAGCAGTACTTC. Protein product: CASRGQGTTYEQYF.

This clone was observed once. This sequence joins TRBV12-3 or TRBV12-4 and TRBJ1-1; 7 positions match TRBD1. With V trimmed by 5 bases and J by 8 bases, 8 bases remained unmatched. This CDR3 comprises 13 residues. For the CDR3, the DNA is TGTGCCAGCAGTCTGACAGGGCGAGGAGAAGCTTTCTTT. This gives the protein CASSLTGRGEAFF.

V usage is TRBV29-1 and J usage is TRBJ1-1, with D hard to call. The V end was cut by 4 bases, the J end by 4 bases, with 13 bases between. This CDR3 has 13 residues. Germline V gives CDR1 SQVTM, CDR2 ANQGSEA. The CDR3 loop reads CSVATNEGTEAFF. The CDR3, as DNA: TGCAGCGTTGCGACAAACGAGGGCACTGAAGCTTTCTTT.

The CDR3 sequence is CASSEAHGGEQFF. Here the CDR3 DNA reads TGTGCCAGCAGTGAAGCGCACGGGGGGGAGCAGTTCTTC. This chain uses TRBV2 with TRBJ2-1, with 7 nucleotides matching TRBD2. V lost 0 bases and J lost 10; bases outside the gene matches: 3. The germline V gene has CDR1 SNHLY and CDR2 FYNNEI. The CDR3 spans 13 residues.

The chain combines TRBV5-1 with TRBJ2-7, with D maybe TRBD2 (5 bases). This CDR3 contains 13 residues. V lost 5 bases, J lost 4 bases, and 13 bases lay in between. The germline V gene has CDR1 SGHRS and CDR2 YFSETQ. The CDR3 DNA is TGCGCCAGCAGTATGGGGAGTCAGTACGAGCAGTACTTC. It is translated as CASSMGSQYEQYF.

The chain uses TRBV3-1 (or the pseudogene TRBV3-2) and TRBJ1-6; weak D call: TRBD1 (5 bases). Trimming took off 5 bases at V and 7 bases at J, with 18 bases between the two ends. This CDR3 is built from 16 residues. Germline CDR1 is LGHDT and CDR2 is YNNKEL (reference sequence). CDR3 sequence: CASSERSPRANSPLHF. CDR3 DNA: TGTGCCAGCAGCGAGCGAAGTCCCAGGGCGAATTCACCCCTCCACTTT.

The chain employs TRBV5-1 and TRBJ2-3; 10 bases line up with TRBD2. The V gene's germline CDR1 is SGHRS and CDR2 YFSETQ. The CDR3 has 17 amino acids. Trimming took 2 bases from V and 2 from J; bases not matched to a gene: 8. The DNA of the CDR3 is TGCGCCAGCAGCTTAATACGAGCGGGGGGGTTCACAGATACGCAGTATTTT. Its translation is CASSLIRAGGFTDTQYF.

This chain connects TRBV27 to TRBJ1-4, with TRBD1 matching over 9 bases. J lost 8 bases, V lost 2 bases, and 6 bases had no gene match. This CDR3 spans 15 amino acids. Germline V gene lookup returns CDR1 MNHEY and CDR2 SMNVEV (reference sequence). The CDR3 DNA follows: TGTGCCAGCAGTTTACGGGGACAGGGAAGCGAAAAACTGTTTTTT. It is translated as CASSLRGQGSEKLFF. The full variable domain, in which reference TRBV27 and TRBJ1-4 provide the parts outside the CDR3, is EAQVTQNPRYLITVTGKKLTVTCSQNMNHEYMSWYRQDPGLGLRQIYYSMNVEVTDKGDVPEGYKVSRKEKRNFPLILESPSPNQTSLYFCASSLRGQGSEKLFFGSGTQLSVL.

This sequence joins TRBV7-2 and TRBJ2-7; TRBD2 might be the D (6 bases). The CDR3 has 14 amino acids. Deletions cut 7 bases from V and 5 bases from J, with 18 bases between. Germline V gene lookup returns CDR1 SGHTA and CDR2 FQGNSA. CDR3 sequence: CASNPWVGGHEQYF. CDR3 DNA sequence: TGTGCCAGCAACCCATGGGTCGGGGGTCACGAGCAGTACTTC.

The genes are TRBV19 and TRBJ2-7; 9 positions agree with TRBD1. Losses at the gene ends were 3 bases for V and 3 bases for J; bases not matched to a gene: 0. This CDR3 is 13 amino acids long. Germline-derived CDR1 and CDR2 are LNHDA and SQIVND (reference sequence). CDR3 residues: CASSMDRGYEQYF. CDR3 DNA sequence: TGTGCCAGTAGTATGGACAGGGGCTACGAGCAGTACTTC.

The chain combines TRBV5-1 with TRBJ1-2, with 7 bases lining up with TRBD1. V was clipped by 0 bases and J by 6 bases; unmatched bases: 14. Germline loops: CDR1 SGHRS, CDR2 YFSETQ. CDR3 length: 17 residues. Here the CDR3 reads CASSLGVERTGIHGYTF. CDR3 DNA: TGCGCCAGCAGCTTGGGGGTCGAAAGGACAGGAATCCATGGCTACACCTTC.

This sequence joins TRBV28 and TRBJ1-1, with unresolved D. Trimming removed 7 bases at V and 4 bases at J, with 16 bases between. CDR3 length: 14 amino acids. Germline loops: CDR1 MDHEN, CDR2 SYDVKM. The CDR3 reads CASTIGRTITEAFF. For the CDR3, the DNA is TGTGCCAGCACCATCGGACGGACTATCACTGAAGCTTTCTTT. The variable domain in full, with the rest retrieved from reference TRBV28 and TRBJ1-1, is DVKVTQSSRYLVKRTGEKVFLECVQDMDHENMFWYRQDPGLGLRLIYFSYDVKMKEKGDIPEGYSVSREKKERFSLILESASTNQTSMYLCASTIGRTITEAFFGQGTRLTVV.

This clone was seen once. V gene TRBV5-1 combines with J gene TRBJ2-3; TRBD2 matches at 9 bases. The CDR3 is made up of 16 amino acids. CDR1 is SGHRS and CDR2 is YFSETQ in the germline V gene. V trimming: 3 bases; J trimming: 7 bases; junction bases outside the gene matches: 12. This CDR3 reads CASSWGVAGVSNTQYF. In nucleotides, the CDR3 is TGCGCCAGCAGCTGGGGAGTAGCGGGAGTTAGTAATACGCAGTATTTT.

The chain couples TRBV18 to TRBJ1-3; no definite D call. Per germline, CDR1 KGHSH and CDR2 LQKENI. V gave up 3 bases and J gave up 2 bases, with 8 bases separating them. The CDR3 extends over 14 amino acids. CDR3 coding DNA: TGTGCCAGCTCACCGGAGAGGGCTGGAAACACCATATATTTT. This encodes CASSPERAGNTIYF. The full variable domain, with the rest looked up from reference TRBV18 and TRBJ1-3, is NAGVMQNPRHLVRRRGQEARLRCSPMKGHSHVYWYRQLPEEGLKFMVYLQKENIIDESGMPKERFSAEFPKEGPSILRIQQVVRGDSAAYFCASSPERAGNTIYFGEGSWLTVV.

V and J are TRBV14 and TRBJ1-2; no firm D call. The germline V gene has CDR1 SGHDN and CDR2 FVKESK. The CDR3 runs 12 residues. V lost 5 bases, J lost 10 bases, and 14 bases lay in between. The chain's CDR3 is CASSREGRHYTF. CDR3 DNA: TGTGCCAGCAGCAGGGAAGGGAGGCACTACACCTTC.

This clone has only one observation. The V and J genes are TRBV10-2 and TRBJ2-5; 13 bases are a match to TRBD2. The V gene's germline CDR1 is WSHSY and CDR2 SAAADI. The length of the CDR3 is 16 residues. V shed 6 bases, J shed 5 bases, and the junction held 9 bases outside the gene matches. This chain's CDR3 is CASRWTSGGVGETQYF. The CDR3 nucleotides read TGCGCCAGCAGATGGACTAGCGGGGGTGTCGGCGAGACCCAGTACTTC.

This sequence joins TRBV19 and TRBJ1-6; no definite D call. Trimming took off 6 bases at V and 5 bases at J, with 5 bases between the two ends. This CDR3 has 12 amino acids. From germline, CDR1 is LNHDA and CDR2 SQIVND (reference sequence). CDR3 residues: CASSRHNSPLHF. The CDR3 nucleotides are TGTGCCAGTAGCAGGCATAATTCACCCCTCCACTTT.

This clone was recorded a few times. This sequence joins TRBV5-8 and TRBJ2-1; tentatively, D is TRBD1 (6 bases). Germline V gene data show CDR1 as SGHTS and CDR2 as YDEGEE. This CDR3 spans 14 amino acids. V was trimmed by 0 bases and J by 6 bases, leaving 10 bases between them. The CDR3 nucleotides read TGTGCCAGCAGCTTGGGGCAGGGGAGCAATGAGCAGTTCTTC. This sequence encodes CASSLGQGSNEQFF.

This chain connects TRBV2 to TRBJ1-5, with a possible D match to TRBD1 (5 bases). The length of the CDR3 is 14 residues. Germline CDR1 is SNHLY and CDR2 is FYNNEI. The V and J ends lost 8 bases and 1 base respectively, with 12 bases between them. The DNA for the CDR3 is TGTGCCAGCCGGCGGGACGGGAGCAATCAGCCCCAGCATTTT. It specifies CASRRDGSNQPQHF.

The chain carries TRBV19 and TRBJ2-1, with 10 bases aligning to TRBD2. The V and J ends lost 3 bases and 8 bases, in that order; junction bases with no gene match: 7. In germline, CDR1 is LNHDA, CDR2 SQIVND (reference sequence). The CDR3 has 15 residues. CDR3 coding DNA: TGTGCCAGTAGTATTAGAGCGGGGGGGCCCTATGAGCAGTTCTTC. Encoded protein: CASSIRAGGPYEQFF.

V gene TRBV11-2 combines with J gene TRBJ2-1, with D maybe TRBD2 (6 bases). Germline V gene lookup returns CDR1 SGHAT and CDR2 FQNNGV. The CDR3 totals 13 residues. The ends were cut back, 2 bases at V and 12 bases at J, with 14 bases in the middle. CDR3 in amino acids: CASSLSVGGLQFF. The CDR3 bases are TGTGCCAGCAGCTTATCCGTGGGGGGATTGCAGTTCTTC.

The chain has TRBV7-9 and TRBJ1-3; D not certain. CDR1 and CDR2 from the germline V gene are SEHNR and FQNEAQ (reference sequence). This CDR3 spans 14 amino acids. V lost 11 bases and J lost 1, with 15 bases in between. The CDR3 sequence: CAGREGRSGNTIYF. In DNA, the CDR3 is TGTGCCGGGCGGGAGGGAAGGTCTGGAAACACCATATATTTT.

This clone was picked up a small number of times. The chain carries TRBV27 and TRBJ2-7, with TRBD2 as a possible D gene (6 bases). With 3 bases removed from V and 4 bases from J, the gap between germline ends came to 10 bases. The length of the CDR3 is 13 residues. From germline, CDR1 is MNHEY and CDR2 SMNVEV (reference sequence). CDR3: CASSLGGFYEQYF. Here the CDR3 DNA reads TGTGCCAGCAGTTTGGGAGGTTTTTACGAGCAGTACTTC.

This chain uses TRBV14 with TRBJ2-3, with D possibly TRBD2 on 6 matching bases. The CDR3 extends over 15 amino acids. Trimming left V 0 bases short and J 3 bases short, with 10 bases between. CDR1 and CDR2 (germline): SGHDN, FVKESK. DNA for the CDR3: TGTGCCAGCAGCCAAGATAGGGGAGGTACAGATACGCAGTATTTT. Amino acids: CASSQDRGGTDTQYF.

This chain joins TRBV6-5 and TRBJ2-3, with D possibly TRBD1 on 5 matching bases. The ends were cut back, 4 bases at V and 2 bases at J, with 7 bases in the middle. The CDR3 extends over 13 amino acids. Germline CDR1 MNHEY, CDR2 SVGAGI. The CDR3 sequence: CASSSGFTDTQYF. CDR3 in DNA: TGTGCCAGCAGTTCAGGGTTCACAGATACGCAGTATTTT.

In this sample, this clone turned up a few times. This rearrangement joins TRBV15 to TRBJ1-3; D not certain. V was trimmed by 1 base and J by 0 bases, leaving 4 bases between them. Germline V lookup: CDR1 LNHNV, CDR2 YYDKDF (reference sequence). This CDR3 has 14 amino acids. The DNA of the CDR3 is TGTGCCACCAGCAGAGGTATCTCTGGAAACACCATATATTTT. This encodes CATSRGISGNTIYF.

This sequence joins TRBV14 and TRBJ2-1; D is undetermined. Germline V gene sequence: CDR1 SGHDN, CDR2 FVKESK. The CDR3 is made up of 14 amino acids. V lost 2 bases and J 3 bases, leaving 8 bases between the germline ends. The CDR3: CASSQNSVYNEQFF. The DNA of the CDR3 is TGTGCCAGCAGCCAAAACTCCGTCTACAATGAGCAGTTCTTC.

This clone has a handful of counts. V is TRBV15 and J is TRBJ2-7; D remains unclear. The CDR3 has 15 amino acids. Looked up from germline, CDR1 is LNHNV and CDR2 is YYDKDF (reference sequence). V was shortened by 0 bases and J by 0 bases, with 9 bases between the two germline ends. The CDR3 loop reads CATSRESRGSYEQYF. The CDR3 DNA reads TGTGCCACCAGCAGAGAATCACGCGGCTCCTACGAGCAGTACTTC.

This clone is a singleton in its sample. Other DNA sequences in the same sample also yield this CDR3. CDR3 in amino acids: CASSSTNYGYTF. The DNA of the CDR3 is TGTGCCAGCAGTTCTACTAACTATGGCTACACCTTC. V is TRBV12-3 or TRBV12-4 and J is TRBJ1-2, with unresolved D. V was shortened by 4 bases and J by 0 bases, with 3 bases between the two germline ends. CDR3 length: 12 amino acids.